A selection of T cell receptor beta chains follows, all from one sample in a study of vaccination effects on CD4 cells after COVID-19. These receptors' targets are unknown. Clones were sequenced by immunoSEQ multiplex PCR, and TCRdb holds only the in-frame ones, with some missing. The sample contains about 15,000 clones, 75% of which appear only once. The sequencing used CD4+ T cells from PBMCs cultured with HCoV-NL63 spike peptides, collected after COVID-19 vaccination. All receptors come from a human donor who received a COVID-19 vaccine. Each CDR3 is given with its conserved first and last residue. Each record gives: V gene, D gene, clone size, J gene, CDR3 DNA, CDR3 protein. The D gene is left open where the match is weak. Some rows have no size entry. The others give once, few or many, or a class for an expanded clone.

V: TRBV7-2; D: TRBD2; size: -; J: TRBJ2-2; DNA: TGTGCCAGCAGCTTCACCGGGACTACCTACACCGGGGAGCTGTTTTTT; CDR3: CASSFTGTTYTGELFF
V: TRBV19; D: TRBD1; size: -; J: TRBJ2-7; DNA: TGTGCCAGTAGACTTGGACAGGGAGGTTCCTACGAGCAGTACTTC; CDR3: CASRLGQGGSYEQYF
V: TRBV9; D: -; size: few; J: TRBJ2-7; DNA: TGTGCCAGCAGCGTGGATGCCGGGGTCTACGAGCAGTACTTC; CDR3: CASSVDAGVYEQYF
V: TRBV18; D: TRBD1; size: -; J: TRBJ1-1; DNA: TGTGCCAGCTCAGCAAATCAGGGGGACACTGAAGCTTTCTTT; CDR3: CASSANQGDTEAFF
V: TRBV5-1; D: -; size: -; J: TRBJ1-1; DNA: TGCGCCAGCAGCTTAGATAGAAGGGCGGGGGAAGCTTTCTTT; CDR3: CASSLDRRAGEAFF
V: TRBV23-1; D: -; size: -; J: TRBJ1-1; DNA: TGCGCCAGCAGTCAATCATCGGGGAGGTCGAACACTGAAGCTTTCTTT; CDR3: CASSQSSGRSNTEAFF
V: TRBV3-1/TRBV3-2; D: -; size: -; J: TRBJ2-7; DNA: TGTGCCAGCAGCCGTGGACAGCTACAGTACTTC; CDR3: CASSRGQLQYF
V: TRBV7-2; D: TRBD2; size: once; J: TRBJ2-5; DNA: TGTGCCAGCAGCAGCGGGACTAGCGGGGGAGAGACCCAGTACTTC; CDR3: CASSSGTSGGETQYF
V: TRBV30; D: -; size: -; J: TRBJ1-6; DNA: TGTGCCTGGACCCCGGGAACTCATAATTCACCCCTCCACTTT; CDR3: CAWTPGTHNSPLHF
V: TRBV5-1; D: -; size: -; J: TRBJ2-2; DNA: TGCGCCAGCAGCTTGCTGCAGTCGAACACCGGGGAGCTGTTTTTT; CDR3: CASSLLQSNTGELFF
V: TRBV10-3; D: TRBD1; size: -; J: TRBJ2-7; DNA: TGTGCCATCAGTGAACAGGGGTACGAGCAGTACTTC; CDR3: CAISEQGYEQYF
V: TRBV10-3; D: TRBD2; size: -; J: TRBJ2-7; DNA: TGTGCCATCAGTGACCCGCCCGCGGGAGGGCCGGGGGAGCAGTACTTC; CDR3: CAISDPPAGGPGEQYF
V: TRBV12-5; D: TRBD1; size: once; J: TRBJ2-5; DNA: TGTGCTAGTGGTCCCGGACAGGGCGGAGAGACCCAGTACTTC; CDR3: CASGPGQGGETQYF
V: TRBV10-3; D: TRBD2; size: -; J: TRBJ2-3; DNA: TGTGCCATCAGTGAGTCTACTAGCGGGGGTGTTACAGATACGCAGTATTTT; CDR3: CAISESTSGGVTDTQYF
V: TRBV3-1/TRBV3-2; D: -; size: -; J: TRBJ2-2; DNA: TGTGCCAGCACATACTCGGGGGCTATCGGGGAGCTGTTTTTT; CDR3: CASTYSGAIGELFF
V: TRBV3-1/TRBV3-2; D: TRBD2; size: hyperexpanded; J: TRBJ2-1; DNA: TGTGCCAGCGTCTTAGCGGGGGATTCCAATGAGCAGTTCTTC; CDR3: CASVLAGDSNEQFF
V: TRBV2; D: -; size: -; J: TRBJ2-1; DNA: TGTGCCAGCAGACAGGACAACTACAATGAGCAGTTCTTC; CDR3: CASRQDNYNEQFF
V: TRBV7-7; D: -; size: -; J: TRBJ2-5; DNA: TGTGCTAGCAGCTTAGGTAGGGCCGGACAAGAGACCCAGTACTTC; CDR3: CASSLGRAGQETQYF
V: TRBV30; D: -; size: -; J: TRBJ2-1; DNA: TGTGCCTGGAGTCGTGGGGGGTGGAATGAGCAGTTCTTC; CDR3: CAWSRGGWNEQFF
V: TRBV7-2; D: -; size: -; J: TRBJ1-2; DNA: TGTGCCAGCAGCGGTAGTGGGAGGGACCCCTATGGCTACACCTTC; CDR3: CASSGSGRDPYGYTF
V: TRBV2; D: TRBD1; size: few; J: TRBJ1-5; DNA: TGTGCCAGCAGTAAAGGGACAGATAATCAGCCCCAGCATTTT; CDR3: CASSKGTDNQPQHF
V: TRBV3-1/TRBV3-2; D: -; size: -; J: TRBJ2-3; DNA: TGTGCCAGCAGCCCGCCGGGCCACTCGGGAGATACGCAGTATTTT; CDR3: CASSPPGHSGDTQYF
V: TRBV7-8; D: TRBD2; size: -; J: TRBJ2-5; DNA: TGTGCCAGCAGCTTAATTAGCGGGAGTAGAGAGACCCAGTACTTC; CDR3: CASSLISGSRETQYF
V: TRBV19; D: -; size: -; J: TRBJ1-2; DNA: TGTGCCAGTAGTATCACACCCCCCGGGTCCCCGGGTGGCTACACCTTC; CDR3: CASSITPPGSPGGYTF
V: TRBV9; D: -; size: -; J: TRBJ2-7; DNA: TGTGCCAGCAGCTCCCGACCTGACAGCTACGAGCAGTACTTC; CDR3: CASSSRPDSYEQYF
V: TRBV5-8; D: -; size: -; J: TRBJ1-6; DNA: TGTGCCAGCAGCTTGGTTCGGTCCTATAATTCACCCCTCCACTTT; CDR3: CASSLVRSYNSPLHF
V: TRBV15; D: -; size: -; J: TRBJ1-3; DNA: TGTGCCACCAGCAGAGATCTCGTAGGCCTCCCAAACACCATATATTTT; CDR3: CATSRDLVGLPNTIYF
V: TRBV5-1; D: TRBD1; size: medium-sized; J: TRBJ2-3; DNA: TGCGCCAGCAGCTTGGGAGGGGGCGGCACAGATACGCAGTATTTT; CDR3: CASSLGGGGTDTQYF
V: TRBV19; D: -; size: -; J: TRBJ2-7; DNA: TGTGCCAGTAGTATAGGACTCTCCTACGAGCAGTACTTC; CDR3: CASSIGLSYEQYF
V: TRBV24-1; D: TRBD1; size: -; J: TRBJ2-1; DNA: TGTGCCACCAGTGACCCCGGACAGGAGTCCTACAATGAGCAGTTCTTC; CDR3: CATSDPGQESYNEQFF
V: TRBV12-3/TRBV12-4; D: -; size: -; J: TRBJ1-2; DNA: TGTGCCAGCAGTTTAGGAGGGGCAGGCTACACCTTC; CDR3: CASSLGGAGYTF
V: TRBV6-1; D: -; size: -; J: TRBJ1-1; DNA: TGTGCCAGCAGTGAAGGGGCCCTTAAAGCTTTCTTT; CDR3: CASSEGALKAFF
V: TRBV5-1; D: -; size: -; J: TRBJ1-1; DNA: TGCGCCAGCAGCTTGGCCAACCAGGGCAACACTGAAGCTTTCTTT; CDR3: CASSLANQGNTEAFF
V: TRBV4-2; D: -; size: once; J: TRBJ2-5; DNA: TGTGCCAGCAGCCAAGGCGGGGGCGCCGAAGAGACCCAGTACTTC; CDR3: CASSQGGGAEETQYF
V: TRBV11-2; D: -; size: -; J: TRBJ2-3; DNA: TGTGCCAGCAGCTTAGACAGGGGAGATACGCAGTATTTT; CDR3: CASSLDRGDTQYF
V: TRBV28; D: -; size: few; J: TRBJ1-4; DNA: TGTGCCAGCAGTACCGGGTTCTCAACTAATGAAAAACTGTTTTTT; CDR3: CASSTGFSTNEKLFF